Listed below are T cell receptor beta chains from one sample, sequenced in a study. Each CDR3 protein is one row after TCRdb ran MiXCR on the reads. The table lists 12,000 to 15,000 distinct CDR3 sequences, around 35% of them singletons. The sample consisted of blood. The receptors come from a human donor. Each CDR3 is given with its conserved first and last residue. D genes are given only for firm matches. Clone size is stated in some rows and not others, as once, few, many or a class when expanded.

d_call	v_call	clone_size	j_call	cdr3_aa	cdr3_nt
TRBD2	TRBV30	-	TRBJ2-7	CAMGGSYEQYF	TGTGCCATGGGAGGGTCCTACGAGCAGTACTTC
-	TRBV30	-	TRBJ2-7	CAWRRDLAYEQYF	TGTGCCTGGAGACGGGACCTAGCCTACGAGCAGTACTTC
TRBD1	TRBV4-3	many	TRBJ2-5	CASSQDYGGQGARETQYF	TGCGCCAGCAGCCAAGATTACGGGGGACAGGGGGCTCGAGAGACCCAGTACTTC
TRBD1	TRBV29-1	medium-sized	TRBJ1-2	CSVQGQFYGYTF	TGCAGCGTTCAGGGACAGTTCTATGGCTACACCTTC
-	TRBV4-3	medium-sized	TRBJ2-3	CASSQEWTGRVTDTQYF	TGCGCCAGCAGCCAAGAATGGACAGGGAGGGTCACAGATACGCAGTATTTT
-	TRBV13	many	TRBJ2-5	CASSRYQETQYF	TGTGCCAGCAGCCGGTACCAAGAGACCCAGTACTTC
TRBD2	TRBV4-2	many	TRBJ2-1	CASSQSRRLAGGPNEQFF	TGTGCCAGCAGCCAAAGCCGGAGGTTAGCGGGAGGGCCTAATGAGCAGTTCTTC
-	TRBV29-1	medium-sized	TRBJ1-1	CSVGYSNTEAFF	TGCAGCGTTGGGTACTCGAACACTGAAGCTTTCTTT
TRBD1	TRBV20-1	few	TRBJ2-7	CSASDENRGPWAYEQYF	TGCAGTGCTAGCGATGAGAACAGGGGGCCCTGGGCCTACGAGCAGTACTTC
-	TRBV4-2	medium-sized	TRBJ1-2	CASSQDQGLGYTF	TGTGCCAGCAGCCAAGATCAGGGGTTGGGCTACACCTTC
-	TRBV2	many	TRBJ1-1	CASIYQGNTEAFF	TGTGCCAGCATCTATCAAGGGAACACTGAAGCTTTCTTT
TRBD2	TRBV24-1	many	TRBJ2-7	CATSVLTSESSYEQYF	TGTGCCACCAGTGTGCTGACTAGCGAGAGCTCCTACGAGCAGTACTTC
-	TRBV18	many	TRBJ2-5	CASSPGTEETQYF	TGTGCCAGCTCACCCGGGACCGAAGAGACCCAGTACTTC
-	TRBV4-2	medium-sized	TRBJ2-2	CASSQDRLNTGELFF	TGTGCCAGCAGCCAAGATCGACTTAACACCGGGGAGCTGTTTTTT
-	TRBV29-1	many	TRBJ1-2	CSVEQGAGYGYTF	TGCAGCGTTGAACAGGGCGCCGGCTATGGCTACACCTTC
-	TRBV7-7	-	TRBJ2-5	CASSFNPGKEETQYF	TGTGCCAGCAGCTTCAACCCAGGGAAAGAGGAGACCCAGTACTTC
-	TRBV29-1	medium-sized	TRBJ1-3	CSVCDRTGNTIYF	TGCAGCGTCTGTGACAGGACCGGAAACACCATATATTTT
-	TRBV14	-	TRBJ1-5	CASSYGAQNQPQHF	TGTGCCAGCAGCTATGGGGCCCAGAATCAGCCCCAGCATTTT
-	TRBV4-3	-	TRBJ2-7	CASSQDSHCEYF	TGCGCCAGCAGCCAAGATTCACATTGTGAGTACTTC
-	TRBV4-2	once	TRBJ1-3	CASSQDPVAETPRPGNTIYF	TGTGCCAGCAGCCAAGACCCGGTAGCGGAGACCCCGCGTCCTGGAAACACCATATATTTT
-	TRBV18	once	TRBJ2-3	CASSPRGVIYNEQYF	TGTGCCAGCTCACCACGGGGAGTAATCTACAATGAGCAGTATTTT
TRBD1	TRBV18	medium-sized	TRBJ2-1	CASSPLPGQGLSYNEQFF	TGTGCCAGCTCACCACTCCCGGGACAGGGGCTCTCCTACAATGAGCAGTTCTTC
-	TRBV29-1	many	TRBJ1-3	CSVMRSGDSGNTIYF	TGCAGCGTTATGAGGTCAGGGGACTCTGGAAACACCATATATTTT
-	TRBV29-1	medium-sized	TRBJ2-1	CSVDWAANEQFF	TGCAGCGTTGATTGGGCGGCTAATGAGCAGTTCTTC
-	TRBV14	many	TRBJ1-1	CASSQDPLTYTEAFF	TGTGCCAGCAGCCAAGATCCTTTGACTTACACTGAAGCTTTCTTT
TRBD2	TRBV7-8	medium-sized	TRBJ2-7	CASSDSGSFGHEQYF	TGTGCCAGCAGCGACAGCGGGAGCTTTGGGCACGAGCAGTACTTC
-	TRBV4-3	many	TRBJ2-7	CASSQENESAMYF	TGCGCCAGCAGCCAAGAAAACGAATCCGCCATGTACTTC
-	TRBV4-3	-	TRBJ2-7	CASSRASETLGLRQDNEQYF	TGCGCCAGCAGCCGGGCATCTGAGACTCTGGGACTACGACAGGACAACGAGCAGTACTTC
TRBD1	TRBV14	-	TRBJ1-4	CASSQVDVTGTVNEKLFF	TGTGCCAGCAGCCAAGTCGACGTGACCGGGACAGTTAATGAAAAACTGTTTTTT
TRBD1	TRBV4-3	medium-sized	TRBJ1-4	CASSQPTGTGEEKLFF	TGCGCCAGCAGCCAACCGACCGGGACAGGGGAAGAAAAACTGTTTTTT
-	TRBV13	-	TRBJ2-1	CASSSSISGRHGGSSYNEQFF	TGTGCCAGCAGCAGTTCGATAAGCGGCCGCCATGGAGGGAGCTCCTACAATGAGCAGTTCTTC
TRBD2	TRBV7-3	many	TRBJ2-1	CASRNQPGLAGVRNEQFF	TGTGCCAGCAGAAATCAACCGGGACTAGCGGGAGTGAGGAATGAGCAGTTCTTC
TRBD2	TRBV30	many	TRBJ2-3	CAWSLGTTSDTQYF	TGTGCCTGGAGCCTCGGGACTACCTCAGATACGCAGTATTTT
-	TRBV4-1	few	TRBJ1-2	CASSPRTGMDYGYTF	TGCGCCAGCAGCCCGAGAACAGGGATGGACTATGGCTACACCTTC
TRBD2	TRBV20-1	medium-sized	TRBJ2-1	CSASARLAGEDEQFF	TGCAGTGCTTCAGCTCGACTAGCGGGAGAGGATGAGCAGTTCTTC
-	TRBV20-1	-	TRBJ2-1	CSVGGGQRYNEQFF	TGCAGCGTAGGGGGTGGACAGAGATACAATGAGCAGTTCTTC
-	TRBV29-1	-	TRBJ1-2	CSVLRGSYGYTF	TGCAGCGTTCTCCGAGGAAGCTATGGCTACACCTTC
-	TRBV4-2	few	TRBJ1-4	CASSQEGRVVATNEKLFF	TGTGCCAGCAGCCAAGAGGGTAGGGTCGTAGCAACTAATGAAAAACTGTTTTTT
TRBD1	TRBV30	-	TRBJ2-1	CAWSTGQANNEQFF	TGTGCCTGGAGTACGGGACAGGCAAACAATGAGCAGTTCTTC
-	TRBV25-1	-	TRBJ1-4	CASSDGAGYYEQYFGPGGIEKLFF	-
TRBD2	TRBV9	-	TRBJ2-3	CASSVELAGPTDTQYF	TGTGCCAGCAGCGTAGAACTAGCGGGACCCACAGATACGCAGTATTTT
-	TRBV4-3	many	TRBJ2-7	CASSQGADYEQYF	TGCGCCAGCAGCCAAGGGGCAGACTACGAGCAGTACTTC
-	TRBV4-3	many	TRBJ1-2	CASSRWLGGEANYGYTF	TGCGCCAGCAGCCGCTGGTTGGGGGGGGAAGCTAACTATGGCTACACCTTC
-	TRBV14	many	TRBJ2-2	CASSHPPGNPTNTGELFF	TGTGCCAGCAGCCATCCCCCGGGCAATCCTACGAACACCGGGGAGCTGTTTTTT
-	TRBV20-1	medium-sized	TRBJ2-7	CSARFGYEQYF	TGCAGTGCTAGATTCGGCTACGAGCAGTACTTC
-	TRBV6-4	medium-sized	TRBJ2-7	CASSVGAGAYEQYF	TGTGCCAGCAGTGTCGGGGCAGGAGCCTACGAGCAGTACTTC
-	TRBV18	many	TRBJ1-5	CASSTGSNQPQHF	TGTGCCAGCTCGACAGGCTCCAATCAGCCCCAGCATTTT
-	TRBV4-1	-	TRBJ1-6	CASSQDQGRKPLHF	TGCGCCAGCAGCCAAGACCAGGGGAGAAAGCCCCTCCACTTT
-	TRBV27	once	TRBJ1-5	CASRVFAGLGNQPQHF	TGTGCCAGCAGAGTTTTCGCAGGGCTCGGCAATCAGCCCCAGCATTTT
-	TRBV30	-	TRBJ1-6	CAWSGTTLTLHF	TGTGCCTGGAGTGGCACCACTCTCACCCTCCACTTT
-	TRBV4-2	-	TRBJ1-1	CASSRTGQMNTEAFF	TGTGCCAGCAGCCGAACAGGACAGATGAACACTGAAGCTTTCTTT
TRBD1	TRBV4-3	few	TRBJ1-4	CASSQGDRTNEKLFF	TGCGCCAGCAGCCAGGGGGACAGAACTAATGAAAAACTGTTTTTT
TRBD1	TRBV20-1	-	TRBJ2-7	CSALGTVTEYEQYF	TGCAGTGCTCTCGGGACAGTGACAGAATACGAGCAGTACTTC
TRBD1	TRBV15	medium-sized	TRBJ1-5	CATKQGEGNQPQHF	TGTGCCACCAAACAGGGGGAAGGTAATCAGCCCCAGCATTTT